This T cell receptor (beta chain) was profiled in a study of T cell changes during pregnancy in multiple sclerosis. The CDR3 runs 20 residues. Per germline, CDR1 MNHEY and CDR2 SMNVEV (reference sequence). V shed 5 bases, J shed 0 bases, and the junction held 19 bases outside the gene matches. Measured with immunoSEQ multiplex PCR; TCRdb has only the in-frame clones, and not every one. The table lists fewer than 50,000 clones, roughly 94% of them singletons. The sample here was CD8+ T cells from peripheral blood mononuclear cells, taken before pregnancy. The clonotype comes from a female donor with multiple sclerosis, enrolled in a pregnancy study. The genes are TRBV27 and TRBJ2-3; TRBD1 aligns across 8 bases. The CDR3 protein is CASSPEDRDLNGPSTDTQYF. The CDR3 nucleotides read TGTGCCAGCAGTCCTGAGGACAGGGACCTGAACGGACCTAGCACAGATACGCAGTATTTT.